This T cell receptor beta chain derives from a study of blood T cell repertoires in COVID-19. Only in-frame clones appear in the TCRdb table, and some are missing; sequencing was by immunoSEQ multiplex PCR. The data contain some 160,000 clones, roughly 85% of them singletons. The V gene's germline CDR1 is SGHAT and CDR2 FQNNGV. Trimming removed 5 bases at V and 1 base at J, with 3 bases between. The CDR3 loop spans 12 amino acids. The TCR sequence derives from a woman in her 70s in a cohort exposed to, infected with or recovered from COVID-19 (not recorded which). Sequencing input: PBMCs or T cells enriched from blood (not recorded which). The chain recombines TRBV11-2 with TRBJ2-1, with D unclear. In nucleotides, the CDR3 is TGTGCCAGCAGCCCATCCTACAATGAGCAGTTCTTC. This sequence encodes CASSPSYNEQFF.